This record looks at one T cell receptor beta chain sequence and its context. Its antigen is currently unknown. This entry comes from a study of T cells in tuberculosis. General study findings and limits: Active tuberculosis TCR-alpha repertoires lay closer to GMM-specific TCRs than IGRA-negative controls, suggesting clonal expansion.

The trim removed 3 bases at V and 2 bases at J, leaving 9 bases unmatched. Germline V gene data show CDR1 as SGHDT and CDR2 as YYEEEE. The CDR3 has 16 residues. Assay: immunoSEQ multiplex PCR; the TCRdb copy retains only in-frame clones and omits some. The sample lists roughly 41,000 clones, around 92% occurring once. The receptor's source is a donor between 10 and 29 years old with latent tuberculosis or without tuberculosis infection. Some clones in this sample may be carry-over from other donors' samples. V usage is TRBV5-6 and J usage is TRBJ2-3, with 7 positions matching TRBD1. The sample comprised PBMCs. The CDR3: CASSYDTGALTDTQYF. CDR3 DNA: TGTGCCAGCAGCTACGACACAGGGGCCCTCACAGATACGCAGTATTTT.